These T cell receptor beta chains were read from a single sample in a study of T cells in Graves' hyperthyroidism and ophthalmopathy. From the multiplex PCR reads, TCRdb called clonotypes with MiXCR, one entry per CDR3 protein. The sample comprises around 600,000 distinct CDR3 sequences, roughly 15% of which are singletons, and about an eighth rests with the top ten. Specimen: blood. The source is a woman between 50 and 59 years old with Graves' ophthalmopathy. The CDR3 runs from the conserved cysteine through the conserved F or W. Fields, in order: clone size, J gene, V gene, D gene, CDR3 protein, CDR3 DNA. The D gene is left open where the match is weak. The size field is filled for only some rows; it gives once, few, many or a size class.

clone size: many
J gene: TRBJ1-4
V gene: TRBV12-3/TRBV12-4
D gene: NA
CDR3 protein: CASSLYGGLDEKLFF
CDR3 DNA: TGTGCCAGCAGTTTATATGGGGGGCTCGATGAAAAACTGTTTTTT

clone size: few
J gene: TRBJ1-2
V gene: TRBV7-2
D gene: NA
CDR3 protein: CASSPVGLGGYTF
CDR3 DNA: TGTGCCAGCAGCCCAGTCGGTCTGGGTGGCTACACCTTC

clone size: many
J gene: TRBJ2-7
V gene: TRBV6-2/TRBV6-3
D gene: TRBD2
CDR3 protein: CASSYELGLAGVYEQYF
CDR3 DNA: TGTGCCAGCAGTTACGAGTTGGGACTAGCGGGAGTCTACGAGCAGTACTTC

clone size: many
J gene: TRBJ1-2
V gene: TRBV13
D gene: NA
CDR3 protein: CASSFPGARGYTF
CDR3 DNA: TGTGCCAGCAGCTTTCCGGGGGCGCGTGGCTACACCTTC

clone size: NA
J gene: TRBJ2-1
V gene: TRBV9
D gene: NA
CDR3 protein: CASSPGMSYNEQFF
CDR3 DNA: TGTGCCAGCAGCCCGGGTATGTCCTACAATGAGCAGTTCTTC

clone size: many
J gene: TRBJ2-1
V gene: TRBV15
D gene: NA
CDR3 protein: CATSRDMGEWNEQFF
CDR3 DNA: TGTGCCACCAGCAGAGATATGGGGGAGTGGAATGAGCAGTTCTTC

clone size: many
J gene: TRBJ2-1
V gene: TRBV5-1
D gene: NA
CDR3 protein: CASSFRRTYNEQFF
CDR3 DNA: TGCGCCAGCAGCTTCCGGAGAACCTACAATGAGCAGTTCTTC

clone size: few
J gene: TRBJ2-1
V gene: TRBV5-6
D gene: NA
CDR3 protein: CASSLERGEQFF
CDR3 DNA: TGTGCCAGCAGCTTGGAGCGAGGTGAGCAGTTCTTC

clone size: many
J gene: TRBJ2-3
V gene: TRBV6-2/TRBV6-3
D gene: NA
CDR3 protein: CASSYVYLDTQYF
CDR3 DNA: TGTGCCAGCAGTTACGTCTACCTAGATACGCAGTATTTT

clone size: many
J gene: TRBJ1-2
V gene: TRBV29-1
D gene: TRBD1
CDR3 protein: CSVRQGYYGYTF
CDR3 DNA: TGCAGCGTCAGACAGGGATATTATGGCTACACCTTC

clone size: many
J gene: TRBJ2-7
V gene: TRBV20-1
D gene: NA
CDR3 protein: CSATKPGTDYEQYF
CDR3 DNA: TGCAGTGCTACAAAACCCGGGACCGACTACGAGCAGTACTTC

clone size: few
J gene: TRBJ2-1
V gene: TRBV29-1
D gene: TRBD2
CDR3 protein: CSVEGQRGVSSYNEQFF
CDR3 DNA: TGCAGCGTTGAAGGGCAGCGGGGGGTAAGCTCCTACAATGAGCAGTTCTTC

clone size: many
J gene: TRBJ2-7
V gene: TRBV12-3/TRBV12-4
D gene: TRBD2
CDR3 protein: CASRDSAGGSYEQYF
CDR3 DNA: TGTGCCAGCAGGGACTCAGCGGGAGGGTCTTACGAGCAGTACTTC

clone size: many
J gene: TRBJ2-2
V gene: TRBV2
D gene: NA
CDR3 protein: CASMAGVTGELFF
CDR3 DNA: TGTGCCAGCATGGCAGGGGTCACCGGGGAGCTGTTTTTT

clone size: NA
J gene: TRBJ1-4
V gene: TRBV7-8
D gene: NA
CDR3 protein: CASSFPNEKLFF
CDR3 DNA: TGTGCCAGCAGCTTTCCCAATGAAAAACTGTTTTTT

clone size: many
J gene: TRBJ2-1
V gene: TRBV7-2
D gene: NA
CDR3 protein: CASSPAGRGEQFF
CDR3 DNA: TGTGCCAGCAGCCCCGCGGGACGGGGTGAGCAGTTCTTC

clone size: many
J gene: TRBJ2-3
V gene: TRBV20-1
D gene: TRBD2
CDR3 protein: CSARLAGVDTQYF
CDR3 DNA: TGCAGTGCTCGACTAGCGGGGGTGGATACGCAGTATTTT

clone size: many
J gene: TRBJ2-7
V gene: TRBV20-1
D gene: NA
CDR3 protein: CSARSSMGSYEQYF
CDR3 DNA: TGCAGTGCTAGATCGTCGATGGGATCCTACGAGCAGTACTTC

clone size: many
J gene: TRBJ2-1
V gene: TRBV27
D gene: TRBD2
CDR3 protein: CASSLLSSGGVSYNEQFF
CDR3 DNA: TGTGCCAGCAGTTTATTATCTAGCGGGGGGGTCTCCTACAATGAGCAGTTCTTC

clone size: NA
J gene: TRBJ2-1
V gene: TRBV10-3
D gene: TRBD1
CDR3 protein: CAIRPDRGNEQFF
CDR3 DNA: TGTGCCATCAGACCGGACAGGGGGAATGAGCAGTTCTTC

clone size: many
J gene: TRBJ2-3
V gene: TRBV18
D gene: TRBD2
CDR3 protein: CASSPGTSGISTDTQYF
CDR3 DNA: TGTGCCAGCTCACCAGGGACTAGCGGCATTAGCACAGATACGCAGTATTTT

clone size: NA
J gene: TRBJ2-3
V gene: TRBV20-1
D gene: TRBD2
CDR3 protein: CSAEKAGSGTDTQYF
CDR3 DNA: TGCAGTGCTGAAAAAGCGGGATCGGGGACAGATACGCAGTATTTT

clone size: NA
J gene: TRBJ2-5
V gene: TRBV20-1
D gene: TRBD2
CDR3 protein: CSALGLAGEETQYF
CDR3 DNA: TGCAGTGCTCTGGGACTAGCGGGAGAAGAGACCCAGTACTTC

clone size: NA
J gene: TRBJ2-1
V gene: TRBV5-1
D gene: NA
CDR3 protein: CASRHLLSGTNEQFF
CDR3 DNA: TGTGCCAGCAGACATCTCCTTTCTGGGACTAATGAGCAGTTCTTC

clone size: NA
J gene: TRBJ1-2
V gene: TRBV28
D gene: NA
CDR3 protein: CASRGGGANYGYTF
CDR3 DNA: TGTGCCAGCAGGGGGGGAGGGGCTAACTATGGCTACACCTTC

clone size: many
J gene: TRBJ1-1
V gene: TRBV12-3/TRBV12-4
D gene: NA
CDR3 protein: CASSFTGADTEAFF
CDR3 DNA: TGTGCCAGCAGTTTCACCGGGGCGGACACTGAAGCTTTCTTT

clone size: NA
J gene: TRBJ2-7
V gene: TRBV20-1
D gene: TRBD2
CDR3 protein: CSAPGLAGGAYEQYF
CDR3 DNA: TGCAGTGCCCCGGGACTAGCGGGAGGGGCCTACGAGCAGTACTTC

clone size: few
J gene: TRBJ1-4
V gene: TRBV10-3
D gene: TRBD1
CDR3 protein: CAISELSGQVEEKLFF
CDR3 DNA: TGTGCCATCAGTGAGTTAAGTGGACAGGTTGAGGAAAAACTGTTTTTT

clone size: once
J gene: TRBJ1-6
V gene: TRBV20-1
D gene: NA
CDR3 protein: CILLKGTGPLHF
CDR3 DNA: TGCATCCTATTAAAGGGGACTGGTCCCCTCCACTTT

clone size: NA
J gene: TRBJ2-1
V gene: TRBV18
D gene: NA
CDR3 protein: CASSSPAQSYNEQFF
CDR3 DNA: TGTGCCAGCTCATCACCAGCTCAATCCTACAATGAGCAGTTCTTC

clone size: many
J gene: TRBJ1-2
V gene: TRBV12-3/TRBV12-4
D gene: NA
CDR3 protein: CASGDLYGYTF
CDR3 DNA: TGTGCCAGCGGGGATTTATATGGCTACACCTTC

clone size: NA
J gene: TRBJ2-1
V gene: TRBV19
D gene: TRBD1
CDR3 protein: CASSQQGAFNEQFF
CDR3 DNA: TGTGCCAGTAGCCAACAGGGGGCGTTCAATGAGCAGTTCTTC

clone size: few
J gene: TRBJ2-2
V gene: TRBV6-1
D gene: TRBD2
CDR3 protein: CASKGTRDTGELFF
CDR3 DNA: TGTGCCAGCAAAGGGACTAGAGATACCGGGGAGCTGTTTTTT

clone size: many
J gene: TRBJ2-1
V gene: TRBV7-9
D gene: TRBD1
CDR3 protein: CASSGPRDRVRYNEQFF
CDR3 DNA: TGTGCCAGCAGCGGTCCCCGGGACAGGGTAAGATACAATGAGCAGTTCTTC

clone size: NA
J gene: TRBJ1-1
V gene: TRBV4-1
D gene: TRBD1
CDR3 protein: CASSQYQGGTEAFF
CDR3 DNA: TGCGCCAGCAGCCAATATCAGGGGGGGACTGAAGCTTTCTTT

clone size: many
J gene: TRBJ2-7
V gene: TRBV5-1
D gene: TRBD2
CDR3 protein: CASSWGGISGSEQYF
CDR3 DNA: TGCGCCAGCAGCTGGGGTGGAATTAGCGGGAGCGAGCAGTACTTC

clone size: NA
J gene: TRBJ2-2
V gene: TRBV18
D gene: NA
CDR3 protein: CASSPLLLGELFF
CDR3 DNA: TGTGCCAGCTCACCACTTCTTTTAGGGGAGCTGTTTTTT

clone size: NA
J gene: TRBJ1-2
V gene: TRBV7-2
D gene: NA
CDR3 protein: CASSLWLTRGYTF
CDR3 DNA: TGTGCCAGCAGCTTATGGTTGACGCGGGGCTACACCTTC

clone size: NA
J gene: TRBJ2-5
V gene: TRBV20-1
D gene: NA
CDR3 protein: CSARVSPGQIQETQYF
CDR3 DNA: TGCAGTGCTAGAGTTTCGCCCGGACAGATCCAAGAGACCCAGTACTTC

clone size: NA
J gene: TRBJ1-5
V gene: TRBV18
D gene: NA
CDR3 protein: CASSDQSYSNQPQHF
CDR3 DNA: TGTGCCAGCTCGGACCAGAGTTATAGCAATCAGCCCCAGCATTTT

clone size: few
J gene: TRBJ2-1
V gene: TRBV15
D gene: TRBD2
CDR3 protein: CATSIYRREGNEQFF
CDR3 DNA: TGTGCCACCAGCATTTATCGGCGGGAGGGCAATGAGCAGTTCTTC

clone size: NA
J gene: TRBJ2-7
V gene: TRBV3-1
D gene: NA
CDR3 protein: CASSPRSLVKAEQYF
CDR3 DNA: TGTGCCAGCAGCCCCCGTTCGCTAGTGAAGGCCGAGCAGTACTTC

clone size: few
J gene: TRBJ1-2
V gene: TRBV28
D gene: NA
CDR3 protein: CASNLFYGLKANYGYTF
CDR3 DNA: TGTGCCAGTAACCTCTTCTATGGGCTAAAAGCTAACTATGGCTACACCTTC

clone size: few
J gene: TRBJ2-7
V gene: TRBV7-2
D gene: TRBD2
CDR3 protein: CASSQVGGAYEQYF
CDR3 DNA: TGTGCCAGCAGCCAAGTGGGGGGGGCCTACGAGCAGTACTTC

clone size: many
J gene: TRBJ2-3
V gene: TRBV4-2
D gene: TRBD2
CDR3 protein: CASSQDLVSGGRTDTQYF
CDR3 DNA: TGTGCCAGCAGCCAAGATCTTGTCTCGGGAGGGCGGACAGATACGCAGTATTTT

clone size: NA
J gene: TRBJ1-1
V gene: TRBV5-1
D gene: NA
CDR3 protein: CASSLEAVQGAAFF
CDR3 DNA: TGCGCCAGCAGCTTGGAAGCTGTACAGGGTGCGGCTTTCTTT

clone size: NA
J gene: TRBJ2-2
V gene: TRBV19
D gene: NA
CDR3 protein: CASNDPGGLDTGELFF
CDR3 DNA: TGTGCCAGTAACGACCCAGGGGGGCTTGACACCGGGGAGCTGTTTTTT

clone size: many
J gene: TRBJ2-7
V gene: TRBV4-2
D gene: TRBD1
CDR3 protein: CASSLTGTGVSEQYF
CDR3 DNA: TGTGCCAGCAGCCTAACCGGGACAGGGGTGTCCGAGCAGTACTTC

clone size: many
J gene: TRBJ1-2
V gene: TRBV3-1
D gene: NA
CDR3 protein: CASSRPGHYGYTF
CDR3 DNA: TGTGCCAGCAGCCGCCCAGGGCACTATGGCTACACCTTC

clone size: many
J gene: TRBJ2-5
V gene: TRBV3-1
D gene: TRBD2
CDR3 protein: CASSQGRTSGNLETQYF
CDR3 DNA: TGTGCCAGCAGCCAAGGGAGGACTAGCGGGAATCTGGAGACCCAGTACTTC

clone size: many
J gene: TRBJ2-3
V gene: TRBV3-1
D gene: NA
CDR3 protein: CASSPPWDDTQYF
CDR3 DNA: TGTGCCAGCAGCCCCCCCTGGGATGATACGCAGTATTTT

clone size: many
J gene: TRBJ2-7
V gene: TRBV7-8
D gene: TRBD1
CDR3 protein: CASSLRTGTGHDEQYF
CDR3 DNA: TGTGCCAGCAGCTTACGAACCGGGACAGGGCACGACGAGCAGTACTTC

clone size: many
J gene: TRBJ2-7
V gene: TRBV6-2/TRBV6-3
D gene: TRBD1
CDR3 protein: CASTRTGDSYEQYF
CDR3 DNA: TGTGCCAGCACCAGGACAGGCGATTCCTACGAGCAGTACTTC

clone size: many
J gene: TRBJ2-2
V gene: TRBV6-1
D gene: TRBD2
CDR3 protein: CASRTAGEGTGELFF
CDR3 DNA: TGTGCCAGCAGAACAGCGGGAGAGGGCACCGGGGAGCTGTTTTTT

clone size: NA
J gene: TRBJ2-1
V gene: TRBV19
D gene: NA
CDR3 protein: CASSPRLAALNNEQFF
CDR3 DNA: TGTGCCAGTAGTCCCAGGCTAGCCGCCTTGAACAATGAGCAGTTCTTC

clone size: many
J gene: TRBJ2-1
V gene: TRBV2
D gene: NA
CDR3 protein: CASRSGELGNEQFF
CDR3 DNA: TGTGCCAGCAGGTCGGGAGAGTTGGGCAATGAGCAGTTCTTC

clone size: NA
J gene: TRBJ2-3
V gene: TRBV11-3
D gene: NA
CDR3 protein: CASSLVVGGTDPDTQYF
CDR3 DNA: TGTGCCAGCAGCTTAGTAGTCGGGGGTACGGACCCAGATACGCAGTATTTT

clone size: few
J gene: TRBJ2-1
V gene: TRBV27
D gene: NA
CDR3 protein: CASSLRGMNEQFF
CDR3 DNA: TGTGCCAGCAGTTTAAGGGGTATGAATGAGCAGTTCTTC

clone size: many
J gene: TRBJ2-7
V gene: TRBV6-1
D gene: TRBD1
CDR3 protein: CASTVGQGANEQYF
CDR3 DNA: TGTGCCAGCACCGTGGGACAGGGGGCGAACGAGCAGTACTTC

clone size: many
J gene: TRBJ2-1
V gene: TRBV4-3
D gene: TRBD2
CDR3 protein: CASSPWTSANNEQFF
CDR3 DNA: TGCGCCAGCAGCCCCTGGACTAGCGCCAACAATGAGCAGTTCTTC